This TCR beta chain was recovered during a study of blood T cell repertoires in COVID-19. Study-wide context: Samples of COVID-19 (acute and convalescent) were obtained from the United States, Italy and Spain. PBMCs, B-cell-depleted T cells, or T cells provided the cDNA or gDNA that made up the material.

Germline lookup yields CDR1 KGHSH and CDR2 LQKENI. V was pared by 2 bases and J by 2 bases, with 10 bases between. This CDR3 has 15 residues. As processed by the authors: Reference gene primers were amplified, and this amplification served to estimate nucleated cell counts. Profiling relied on immunoSEQ multiplex PCR, and the TCRdb table lists in-frame clones only, not all of them. V, J and clone size were drawn from that table, and D and trimming were deduced from the DNA. The sample contains roughly 180,000 clones, 65% to 90% of which appear only once. The material sequenced was peripheral blood. The TCR comes from a man aged 60-69 years with acute or convalescent COVID-19. The rearrangement uses TRBV18 and TRBJ1-5; D gene ambiguous. CDR3 sequence (DNA): TGTGCCAGCTCACCAAGTCAGTTGGGCAATCAGCCCCAGCATTTT. Amino acids: CASSPSQLGNQPQHF.